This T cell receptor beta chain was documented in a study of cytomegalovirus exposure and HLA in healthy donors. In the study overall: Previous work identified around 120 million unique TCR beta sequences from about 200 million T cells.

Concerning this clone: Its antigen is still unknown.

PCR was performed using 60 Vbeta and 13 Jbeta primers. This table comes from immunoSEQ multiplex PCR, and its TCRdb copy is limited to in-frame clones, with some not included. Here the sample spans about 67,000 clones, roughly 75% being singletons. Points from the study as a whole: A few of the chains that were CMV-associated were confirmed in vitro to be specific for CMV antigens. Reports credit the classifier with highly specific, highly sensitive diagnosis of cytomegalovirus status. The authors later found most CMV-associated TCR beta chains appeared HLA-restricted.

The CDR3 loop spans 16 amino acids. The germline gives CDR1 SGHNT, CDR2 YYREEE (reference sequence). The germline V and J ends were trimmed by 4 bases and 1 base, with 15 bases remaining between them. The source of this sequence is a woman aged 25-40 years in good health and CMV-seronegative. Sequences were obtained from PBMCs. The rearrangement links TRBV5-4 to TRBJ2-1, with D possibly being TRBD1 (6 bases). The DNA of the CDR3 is TGTGCCAGCAGCCTAAACAGGGCCTCTTCCTACAATGAGCAGTTCTTC. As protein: CASSLNRASSYNEQFF.